The present entry profiles one T cell receptor (beta chain) with its context. There are many counts of this clonotype. Its antigen remains unidentified. Base quality data are lacking; no much larger clone is found one base away. Ficoll-Paque density gradient centrifugation was used to isolate PBMCs. These data come from a study of T-cell memory formation after mild COVID-19 (dated by TCRdb to about 2021). General notes on the study: TCR sequence clusters from the two donors were largely donor specific. Two young, previously healthy adult volunteers, one female and one male, were included in the cohort. Longitudinal TCRalpha and TCRbeta repertoire sequencing tracked T-cell clones expanding and contracting after mild COVID-19 in two donors.

Measured from the cysteine to the phenylalanine, the CDR3 is 9 residues long. The sequence is cut down to CDR3 DNA, 27 bases in frame from base 1. CDR1 and CDR2 (SGHRS, YFSETQ) derive from the germline V gene. Overall study results and their limits: The study included only a couple of mild cases, and larger cohorts that include severe cases with pre-infection samples were judged to be necessary. SARS-CoV-2 specificity of the second-wave clones peaking on day 37 was not confirmed. Clones that contracted from day 15 to 85 showed balanced CD4/CD8 phenotypes, whereas a second wave of clones that expanded from day 15 to 37 leaned towards CD4+. The detection of some responding clones in pre-infection memory suggests that pre-existing cross-reactive memory T cells joined the SARS-CoV-2 response. Contracting CD4+ clones turned up mainly in the CM and EM memory subsets, whereas EMRA was where CD8+ clones were enriched.

Sequencing was performed on an Illumina NovaSeq 6000. TCRalpha and TCRbeta cDNA libraries were constructed by 5'RACE with constant-segment primers, with sample barcodes and unique molecular identifiers being introduced. RNA was extracted from every sample with Trizol reagent. Amplification of the libraries took two PCR steps, and the second step added a second sample barcode plus Illumina TruSeq adapters. The libraries were sequenced on an Illumina NovaSeq using 2 x 150 bp paired-end reads. From the authors' description of their analysis: With migec v1.2.7, reads were demultiplexed and then collapsed into UMI-guided consensus sequences. With mixcr v2.1.11, UMI consensuses were aligned to TRA and TRB V and J templates and assembled into clonotypes. Expanded or contracted clonotypes were those called significant by both edgeR and NoisET, with noise models trained on biological replicates. For edgeR calls, the cutoffs were a false discovery rate-adjusted p below 0.01 and a log2 fold-change threshold of 1. As an exploratory analysis of dynamics, PCA with hierarchical clustering was applied to max-normalized trajectories of the 1000 most abundant clonotypes. Each responding clone was given a CD4 or CD8 phenotype based on the CD4+ and CD8+ repertoires, which had been sequenced separately. TCRdb ran its own pipeline on the public reads, namely fastp trimming at Q25 and MiXCR clone calling, and kept in-frame beta chains. Rows with one shared CDR3 protein collapse into an entry with the most common genes and DNA. TCRdb's processing, not the authors' own work, is the source of the V and J calls. This sample gives over 11,000 distinct CDR3 sequences in total; about 21% of them show up just once. Roughly 50% of the sample lies in the top ten.

The V and J genes are TRBV5-1 and TRBJ2-2; the D gene lacks a confident call. This TCR was recovered from an adult woman who had mild COVID-19 (a few samples of this study predate the infection). The sample titles of this study are shuffled in the database, so cell type and time point are left out; the donor was told from shared clones. Sequenced: PBMCs or a T cell subset sorted from them (not recorded which). The CDR3 region reads CAPTGELFF. The nucleotides are TGCGCTCCCACCGGGGAGCTGTTTTTT.